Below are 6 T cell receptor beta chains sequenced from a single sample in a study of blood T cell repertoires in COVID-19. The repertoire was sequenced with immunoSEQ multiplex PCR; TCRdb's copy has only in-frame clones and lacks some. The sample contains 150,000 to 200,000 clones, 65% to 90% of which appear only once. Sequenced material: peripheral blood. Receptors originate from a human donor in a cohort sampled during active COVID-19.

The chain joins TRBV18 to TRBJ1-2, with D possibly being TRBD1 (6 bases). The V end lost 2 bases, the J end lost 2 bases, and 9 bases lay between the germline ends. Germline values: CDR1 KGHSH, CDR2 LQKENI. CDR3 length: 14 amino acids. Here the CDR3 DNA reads TGTGCCAGCTCACCATCAACAGGGAACTATGGCTACACCTTC. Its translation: CASSPSTGNYGYTF. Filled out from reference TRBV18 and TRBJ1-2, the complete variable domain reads NAGVMQNPRHLVRRRGQEARLRCSPMKGHSHVYWYRQLPEEGLKFMVYLQKENIIDESGMPKERFSAEFPKEGPSILRIQQVVRGDSAAYFCASSPSTGNYGYTFGSGTRLTVV.

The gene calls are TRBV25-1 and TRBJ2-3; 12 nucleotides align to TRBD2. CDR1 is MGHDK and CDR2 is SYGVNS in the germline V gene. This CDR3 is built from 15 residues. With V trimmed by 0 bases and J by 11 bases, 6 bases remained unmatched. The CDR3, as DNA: TGTGCCAGCAGTGAATATCAGACTAGCGGGGGTGAGCAGTATTTT. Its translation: CASSEYQTSGGEQYF.

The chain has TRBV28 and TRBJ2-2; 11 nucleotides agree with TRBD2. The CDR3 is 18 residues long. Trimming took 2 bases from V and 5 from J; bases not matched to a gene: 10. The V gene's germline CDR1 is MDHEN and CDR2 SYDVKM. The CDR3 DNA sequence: TGTGCCAGCAGTTTAGATCTCACTAGCGGGAGAGCGACCGGGGAGCTGTTTTTT. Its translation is CASSLDLTSGRATGELFF.

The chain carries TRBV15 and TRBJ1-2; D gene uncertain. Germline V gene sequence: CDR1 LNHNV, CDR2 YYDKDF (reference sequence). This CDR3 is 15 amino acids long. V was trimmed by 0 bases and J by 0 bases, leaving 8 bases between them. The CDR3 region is CATSRDLSSNYGYTF. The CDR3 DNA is TGTGCCACCAGCAGAGATTTGTCTTCTAACTATGGCTACACCTTC.

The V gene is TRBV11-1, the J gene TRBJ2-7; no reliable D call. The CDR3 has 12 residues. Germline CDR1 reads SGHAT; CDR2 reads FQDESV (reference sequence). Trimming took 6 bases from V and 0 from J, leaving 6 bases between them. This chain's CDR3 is CASSPSSYEQYF. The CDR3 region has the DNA TGTGCCAGCAGTCCCAGCTCCTACGAGCAGTACTTC.

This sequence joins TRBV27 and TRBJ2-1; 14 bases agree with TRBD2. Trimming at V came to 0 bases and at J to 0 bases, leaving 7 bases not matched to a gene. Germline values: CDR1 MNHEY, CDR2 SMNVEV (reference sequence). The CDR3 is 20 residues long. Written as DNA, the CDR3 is TGTGCCAGCAGTTTATCTCGGACTAGCGGGGGGCTGAGCTCCTACAATGAGCAGTTCTTC. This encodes CASSLSRTSGGLSSYNEQFF.